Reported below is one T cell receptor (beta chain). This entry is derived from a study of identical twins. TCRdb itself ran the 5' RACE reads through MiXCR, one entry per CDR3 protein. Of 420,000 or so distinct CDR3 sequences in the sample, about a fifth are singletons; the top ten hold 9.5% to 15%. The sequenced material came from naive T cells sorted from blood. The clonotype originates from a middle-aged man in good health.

The CDR3 region has the DNA TGTGCCAGCAGCCCGGAGCGGGACACCGGGGAGCTGTTTTTT. Translated, it gives CASSPERDTGELFF. V is TRBV6-4 and J is TRBJ2-2; D might be TRBD2 (6 bases). The CDR3 spans 14 residues. Germline V gene data show CDR1 as MRHNA and CDR2 as SNTAGT. With 6 bases removed from V and 3 bases from J, the gap between germline ends came to 11 bases.